Detailed here is one TCR beta chain. The data were taken from a study of post-analysis software for immune sequencing data. Study information: Patients had relapsing-remitting, secondary progressive or progressive-relapsing multiple sclerosis; some lacked subtype.

Each TCR beta cDNA library carried unique molecular identifiers. TCRdb ran MiXCR on the PCR reads and lists one entry per CDR3 protein. Of about 770,000 distinct CDR3 sequences listed, 35% to 55% were seen once; the top ten hold roughly 4.5%. The sample taken for sequencing was blood. This clonotype was obtained from a girl aged 5 to 17 with multiple sclerosis.

CDR3: CSVEGQLFTEAFF. For the CDR3, the DNA is TGCAGCGTAGAGGGACAGTTGTTCACTGAAGCTTTCTTT. The chain uses TRBV29-1 and TRBJ1-1, with TRBD1 matching over 7 bases. The CDR3 is 13 amino acids. CDR1 is SQVTM and CDR2 is ANQGSEA in the germline V gene. J was trimmed by 4 bases and V by 6 bases; bases with no gene match: 8. The variable domain in full, completed from reference TRBV29-1 and TRBJ1-1, reads SAVISQKPSRDICQRGTSLTIQCQVDSQVTMMFWYRQQPGQSLTLIATANQGSEATYESGFVIDKFPISRPNLTFSTLTVSNMSPEDSSIYLCSVEGQLFTEAFFGQGTRLTVV.